Included here is one TCR beta chain sequence, with context. The sample is drawn from a study of blood T cells in healthy people across ages. Study details: Researchers report that template switching captured about one barcoded beta molecule per two T cells.

Alongside a J-beta primer mix, a sample-barcoded 5' primer served in a second PCR lasting roughly 6 to 12 cycles. TCRdb ran MiXCR on the 5' RACE reads and lists one entry per CDR3 protein. The sample has 900,000 to 950,000 distinct CDR3 sequences; roughly 29% are singletons. V shed 3 bases and J shed 8 bases, with 19 bases lying between them. The CDR3 extends over 15 amino acids. Germline V CDR1 and CDR2: MNHEY, SMNVEV (reference sequence). These data also formed part of another study, on T cells of mothers and their children. This second study notes: Mother-child pairs who were related displayed a slightly higher overlap than unrelated pairs, a difference that was non-significant.

Sample: blood. The rearrangement uses TRBV27 and TRBJ1-2; weak D call: TRBD1 (6 bases). The TCR sequence derives from a woman in her 40s in good health. This CDR3 reads CASSLGGGRDRGYTF. The CDR3 DNA reads TGTGCCAGCAGTTTGGGGGGGGGGCGTGACAGGGGCTACACCTTC.